The T cell receptor beta chain under discussion was sequenced for a study of tumor and adjacent non-tumor tissue in lung cancer (dated by TCRdb to 2016 to 2019). For context, the study as a whole: The cohort included some twelve adenocarcinoma, 2 squamous cell carcinoma and 1 small cell lung cancer patients. The study compared bulk TCRbeta repertoires from lung tumor tissue and matched distant non-tumor lung tissue of some 14 lung cancer patients. The 15 enrolled patients, of whom about 10 were men and 5 were women, were aged about 31 to 76 years and were diagnosed with TNM stage I to III disease. For each patient, one tumor sample and one normal lung sample were taken, giving some 33 paired specimens that underwent TCRbeta CDR3 sequencing. In total, sequencing yielded approximately 130,000,000 productive TCRbeta reads, which works out to an average of around 3.9 million reads per sample. The paper's findings and limits, for the study overall: Neither the sequencing platform nor unique molecular identifiers are named or mentioned anywhere in the methods. Younger patients had significantly higher TCR diversity, and higher tumor TCR diversity was associated with shorter overall and disease-free survival. Peripheral blood was not sequenced, so blood TCRbeta repertoires were not examined in the lung cancer patients of the study. Tumor tissue showed significantly higher TCR diversity (inverse Simpson) than normal lung tissue, at roughly 390 vs 170 (P = 0.0075, Mann-Whitney U test). A significantly larger cumulative share of the repertoire was made up by the top 100 clones in normal lung than in tumor tissue. With only around 16 patients in the cohort, the authors noted that larger samples and more detailed clinical data are needed.

RNA was extracted from bulk unsorted tissue and checked for quality with a NanoDrop ND-1000 and an Agilent 2100. All donors had newly diagnosed lung cancer, had not received prior chemotherapy, and were admitted for thoracic surgery in China between August and November 2014. The study excluded patients who had received radiotherapy or chemotherapy before or who had another cancer at the same time. Surgical tissue pieces of 1-2 cm3 were preserved in RNAlater solution and were kept at -80 degrees C until use. The library was produced with multiplex PCR. TCRdb lists the instrument as Illumina HiSeq 2500. TCRbeta libraries were constructed through three rounds of nested PCR with primers (Table S4) according to protocols modified from ARM-PCR. Before sequencing, PCR products of 200-500 bp were cut from the gel and purified using the QIAquick gel extraction kit. In the authors' own workflow: Trimmomatic was used to clean the reads, FLASH merged the cleaned reads into complete CDR3 sequences, and MiTCR assigned the sequences to V(D)J germline segments. Clonal diversity was calculated as the inverse Simpson's index using VDJtools. Productive reads were defined as in-frame sequences without a premature stop codon. Starting from the raw public reads, TCRdb applied fastp trimming at Q25, assembled clones with MiXCR and retained in-frame beta chains. Under each unique CDR3 protein, matching rows form one entry showing the most common genes and DNA. These V and J calls derive from TCRdb rather than the authors' analysis. The sample includes about 110,000 distinct CDR3 sequences, with nearly 85% observed a single time. The ten largest clones add up to 22% of the sample.

CDR1 and CDR2, per the germline V gene (reference sequence), are WNHNN and SYGVQD. The CDR3 starts with the cysteine, ends with the phenylalanine, and has 14 residues. Of the read, only the CDR3 DNA is kept; its 42 bases are in frame from base 1. For this clonotype: There is no known antigen for this receptor. An end of the junction does not agree with germline; a read error may underlie this.

The specimen sequenced was lung tumor tissue. The sequence is built from TRBV10-1 and TRBJ1-2; TRBD1 fits 7 bases in the junction. The TCR comes from a man between 65 and 85 years old with non-small cell lung cancer. The CDR3 has the sequence CTSSPGRGGEGYTF. The nucleotide sequence is given as TGCACCAGCAGTCCCGGGAGAGGGGGCGAAGGCTACACCTTC.